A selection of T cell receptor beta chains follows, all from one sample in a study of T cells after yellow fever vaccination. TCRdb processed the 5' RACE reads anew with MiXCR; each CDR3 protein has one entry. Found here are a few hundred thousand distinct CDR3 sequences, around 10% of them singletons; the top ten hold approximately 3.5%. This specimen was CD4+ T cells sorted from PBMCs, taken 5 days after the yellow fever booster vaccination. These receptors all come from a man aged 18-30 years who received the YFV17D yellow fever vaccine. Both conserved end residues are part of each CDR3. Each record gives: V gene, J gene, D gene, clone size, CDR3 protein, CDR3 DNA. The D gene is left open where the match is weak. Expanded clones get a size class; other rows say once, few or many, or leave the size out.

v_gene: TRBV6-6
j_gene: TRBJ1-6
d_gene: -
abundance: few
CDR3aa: CAARRQGEGSPLHF
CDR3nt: TGTGCCGCCAGGCGGCAAGGGGAGGGTTCACCCCTCCACTTT

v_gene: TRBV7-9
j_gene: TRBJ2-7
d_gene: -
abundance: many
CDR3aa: CASNSGYEQYF
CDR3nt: TGTGCCAGCAACTCGGGGTACGAGCAGTACTTC

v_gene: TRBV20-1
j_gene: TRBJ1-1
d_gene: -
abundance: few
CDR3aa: CSAVDFQGNTEAFF
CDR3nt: TGCAGTGCAGTAGACTTTCAGGGAAACACTGAAGCTTTCTTT

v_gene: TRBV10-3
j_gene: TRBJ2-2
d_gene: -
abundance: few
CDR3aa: CAIRNENTGELFF
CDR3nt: TGTGCCATCAGGAATGAGAACACCGGGGAGCTGTTTTTT

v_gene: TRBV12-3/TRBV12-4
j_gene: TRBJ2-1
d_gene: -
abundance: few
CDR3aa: CASSLGREQFF
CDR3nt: TGTGCCAGCAGTTTAGGTAGGGAGCAGTTCTTC

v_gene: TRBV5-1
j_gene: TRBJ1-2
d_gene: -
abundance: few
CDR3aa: CASSNSPNYGYTF
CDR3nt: TGCGCCAGCAGCAACAGCCCTAACTATGGCTACACCTTC

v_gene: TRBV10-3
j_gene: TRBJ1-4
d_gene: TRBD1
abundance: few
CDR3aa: CAISRDRGEKLFF
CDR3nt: TGTGCCATCAGTCGGGACAGAGGAGAAAAACTGTTTTTT

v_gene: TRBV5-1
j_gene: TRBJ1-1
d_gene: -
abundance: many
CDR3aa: CASKTAEGTEAFF
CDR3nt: TGCGCCAGCAAGACAGCAGAGGGGACTGAAGCTTTCTTT

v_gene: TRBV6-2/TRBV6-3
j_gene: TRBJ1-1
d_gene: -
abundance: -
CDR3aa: CASRTNALTEKGEAFF
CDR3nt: TGTGCCAGCAGAACTAACGCATTGACAGAGAAAGGCGAAGCTTTCTTT

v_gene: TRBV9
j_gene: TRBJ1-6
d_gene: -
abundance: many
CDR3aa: CASSNDSPLHF
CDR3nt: TGTGCCAGCAGCAACGATTCACCCCTCCACTTT

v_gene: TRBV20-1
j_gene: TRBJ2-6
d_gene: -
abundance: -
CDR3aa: CSAPDQFSGANVLTF
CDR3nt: TGCAGTGCTCCCGACCAGTTTTCTGGGGCCAACGTCCTGACTTTC

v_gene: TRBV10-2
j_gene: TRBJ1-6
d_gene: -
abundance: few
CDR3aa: CASSGAVYSSHLHF
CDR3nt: TGCGCCAGCAGTGGGGCCGTGTATAGTTCACACCTCCACTTT

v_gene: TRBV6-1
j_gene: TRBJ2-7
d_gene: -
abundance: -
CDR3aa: CASRLGPYEQYF
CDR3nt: TGTGCCAGCAGATTGGGTCCCTACGAGCAGTACTTC

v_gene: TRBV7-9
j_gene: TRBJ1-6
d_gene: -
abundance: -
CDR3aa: CASSSWTGSPLHF
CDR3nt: TGTGCCAGCAGCTCCTGGACCGGGTCACCCCTCCACTTT

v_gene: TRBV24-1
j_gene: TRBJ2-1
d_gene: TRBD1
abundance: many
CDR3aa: CATSDSPGQGAYNEQFF
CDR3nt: TGTGCCACCAGTGATTCGCCGGGACAGGGGGCCTACAATGAGCAGTTCTTC

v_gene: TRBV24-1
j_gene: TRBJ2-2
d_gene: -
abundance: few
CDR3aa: CATSDLHYGDATGELFF
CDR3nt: TGTGCCACCAGTGATTTGCACTACGGGGACGCCACCGGGGAGCTGTTTTTT

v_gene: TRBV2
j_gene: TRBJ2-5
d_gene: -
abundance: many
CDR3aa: CASSEAPGQPQETQYF
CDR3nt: TGTGCCAGCAGTGAAGCGCCGGGACAACCGCAAGAGACCCAGTACTTC

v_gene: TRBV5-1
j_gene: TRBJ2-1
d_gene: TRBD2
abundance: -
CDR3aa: CASSWGTSGDEQFF
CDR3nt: TGCGCCAGCAGCTGGGGGACTAGCGGGGATGAGCAGTTCTTC

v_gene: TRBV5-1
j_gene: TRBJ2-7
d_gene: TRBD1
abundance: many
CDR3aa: CASSPGQGFYEQYF
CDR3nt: TGCGCCAGCAGCCCGGGACAGGGGTTCTACGAGCAGTACTTC

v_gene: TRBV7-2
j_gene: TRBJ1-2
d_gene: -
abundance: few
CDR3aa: CASSLVTNSIYGYTF
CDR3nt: TGTGCCAGCAGCTTAGTCACCAACTCTATCTATGGCTACACCTTC

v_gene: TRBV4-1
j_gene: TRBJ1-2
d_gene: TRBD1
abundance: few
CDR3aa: CASSRIPGQGRYGYTF
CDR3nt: TGCGCCAGCAGCCGAATCCCGGGACAGGGGCGTTATGGCTACACCTTC

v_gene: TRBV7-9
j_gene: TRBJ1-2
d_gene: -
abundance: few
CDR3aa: CASSFRPIRGKGSNYGYTF
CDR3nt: TGTGCCAGCAGCTTTCGACCCATACGGGGCAAGGGCTCTAACTATGGCTACACCTTC

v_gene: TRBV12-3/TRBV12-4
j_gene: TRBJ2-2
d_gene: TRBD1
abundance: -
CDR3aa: CASSRQGASTGELFF
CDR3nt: TGTGCCAGCAGTCGACAGGGGGCGAGTACCGGGGAGCTGTTTTTT

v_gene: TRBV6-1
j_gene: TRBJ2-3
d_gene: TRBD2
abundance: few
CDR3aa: CASSEATSGGADTQYF
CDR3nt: TGTGCCAGCAGTGAAGCTACTAGCGGGGGGGCAGATACGCAGTATTTT

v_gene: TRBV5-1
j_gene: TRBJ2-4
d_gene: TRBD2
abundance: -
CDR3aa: CASSLRLAGPLAKNIQYF
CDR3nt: TGCGCCAGCAGCCTACGACTAGCGGGGCCACTAGCCAAAAACATTCAGTACTTC

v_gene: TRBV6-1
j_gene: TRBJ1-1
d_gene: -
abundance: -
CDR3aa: CASSERGFTEAFF
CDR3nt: TGTGCCAGCAGTGAACGGGGATTCACTGAAGCTTTCTTT

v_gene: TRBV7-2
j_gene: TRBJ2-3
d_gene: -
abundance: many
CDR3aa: CASSLGSPDTDTQYF
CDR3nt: TGTGCCAGCAGCTTAGGGTCCCCCGACACAGATACGCAGTATTTT

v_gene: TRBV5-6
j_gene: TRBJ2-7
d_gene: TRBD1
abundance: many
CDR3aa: CASSLDRGLYEQYF
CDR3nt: TGTGCCAGCAGCTTGGACAGGGGGCTCTACGAGCAGTACTTC

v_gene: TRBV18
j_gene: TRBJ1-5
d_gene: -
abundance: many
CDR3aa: CASSPNRDISNQPQHF
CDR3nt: TGTGCCAGCTCACCGAACCGGGACATTAGCAATCAGCCCCAGCATTTT

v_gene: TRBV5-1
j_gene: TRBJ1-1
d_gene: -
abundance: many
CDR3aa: CASSLRTVNTEAFF
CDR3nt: TGCGCCAGCAGCTTGAGGACAGTGAACACTGAAGCTTTCTTT

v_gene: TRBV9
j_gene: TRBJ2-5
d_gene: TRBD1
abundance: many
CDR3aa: CASSVSPRDRRETQYF
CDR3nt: TGTGCCAGCAGCGTCTCCCCCCGGGACAGGCGGGAGACCCAGTACTTC

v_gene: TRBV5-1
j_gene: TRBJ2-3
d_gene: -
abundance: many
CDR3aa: CASSLIAGESDTQYF
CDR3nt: TGCGCCAGCAGCTTGATCGCAGGGGAGTCAGATACGCAGTATTTT

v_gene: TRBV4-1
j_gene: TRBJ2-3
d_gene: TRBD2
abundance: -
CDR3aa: CASSLRTSGGDYTDTQYF
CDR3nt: TGCGCCAGCAGCCTCAGGACTAGCGGGGGGGACTACACAGATACGCAGTATTTT

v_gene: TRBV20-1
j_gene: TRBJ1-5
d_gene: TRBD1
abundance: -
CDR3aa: CSARDRRTGVNQPQHF
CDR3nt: TGCAGTGCTAGAGATCGGAGGACAGGGGTCAATCAGCCCCAGCATTTT

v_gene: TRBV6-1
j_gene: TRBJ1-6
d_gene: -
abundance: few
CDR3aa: CASSIHYRGYNSPLHF
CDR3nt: TGTGCCAGCAGTATTCATTACCGGGGATATAATTCACCCCTCCACTTT

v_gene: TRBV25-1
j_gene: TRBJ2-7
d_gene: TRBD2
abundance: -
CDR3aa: CASMNSGGYEQYF
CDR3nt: TGTGCCAGCATGAATAGCGGGGGATACGAGCAGTACTTC

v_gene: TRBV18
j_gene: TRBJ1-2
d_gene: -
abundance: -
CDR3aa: CASSPAGRGGTGYTF
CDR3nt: TGTGCCAGCTCACCTGCGGGCAGGGGTGGTACTGGCTACACCTTC

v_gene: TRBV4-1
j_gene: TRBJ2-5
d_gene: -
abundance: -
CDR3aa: CASSQDWGEETQYF
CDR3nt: TGCGCCAGCAGCCAAGACTGGGGCGAAGAGACCCAGTACTTC